Reported below is one TCR beta chain. This record comes from a study of shared T cell receptors in the human thymus. Measured with immunoSEQ multiplex PCR; TCRdb has only the in-frame clones, and not every one. Here the sample spans roughly 550,000 clones, roughly 74% being singletons. Germline V gene sequence: CDR1 MNHEY, CDR2 SMNVEV (reference sequence). Between the trimmed V and J ends, which lost 3 bases and 4 bases, there was a span of 14 bases. This CDR3 region has 15 residues. These records were also assigned to another study, of human thymus T cells. As that study records: Thymic material originated from resections removed in the course of corrective heart surgery. Across thymic and blood repertoires, the usage of V and J genes appeared to be biased. In unrelated individuals, thymic repertoires overlapped highly, according to related research.

V gene TRBV27 combines with J gene TRBJ2-3, with D maybe TRBD2 (7 bases). Sequenced: thymocytes. This sequence was found in a boy under two years old with a congenital heart defect. The CDR3, as DNA: TGTGCCAGCAGTTTGGCTTCGGGGGGCGCAGATACGCAGTATTTT. It translates to CASSLASGGADTQYF.